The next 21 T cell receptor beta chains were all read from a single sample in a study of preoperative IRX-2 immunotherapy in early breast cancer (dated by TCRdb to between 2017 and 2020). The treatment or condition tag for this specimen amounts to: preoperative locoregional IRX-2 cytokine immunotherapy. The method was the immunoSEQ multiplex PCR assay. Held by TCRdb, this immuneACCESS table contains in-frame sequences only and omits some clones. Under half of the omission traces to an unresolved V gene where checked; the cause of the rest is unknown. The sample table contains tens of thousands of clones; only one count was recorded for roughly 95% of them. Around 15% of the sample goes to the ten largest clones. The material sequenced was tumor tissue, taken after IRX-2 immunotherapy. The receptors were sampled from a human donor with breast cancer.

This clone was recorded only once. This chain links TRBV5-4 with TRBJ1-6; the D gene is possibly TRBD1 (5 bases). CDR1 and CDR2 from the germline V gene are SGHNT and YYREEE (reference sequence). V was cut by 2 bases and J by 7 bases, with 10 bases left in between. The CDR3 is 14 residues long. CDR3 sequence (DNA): TGTGCCAGCAGCTTTTGGACAATAAATTCACCCCTCCACTTT. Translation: CASSFWTINSPLHF.

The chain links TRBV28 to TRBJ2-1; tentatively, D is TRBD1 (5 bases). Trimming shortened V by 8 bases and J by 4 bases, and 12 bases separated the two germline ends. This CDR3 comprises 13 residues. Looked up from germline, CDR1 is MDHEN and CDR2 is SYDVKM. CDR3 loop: CASADTVYNEQFF. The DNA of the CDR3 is TGTGCCAGCGCGGACACAGTGTACAATGAGCAGTTCTTC.

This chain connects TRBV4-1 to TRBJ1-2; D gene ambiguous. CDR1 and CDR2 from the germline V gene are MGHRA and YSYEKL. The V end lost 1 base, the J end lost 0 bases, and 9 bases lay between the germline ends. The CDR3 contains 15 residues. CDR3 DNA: TGCGCCAGCAGCCAAGTGGGCGGAGCTAACTATGGCTACACCTTC. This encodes CASSQVGGANYGYTF.

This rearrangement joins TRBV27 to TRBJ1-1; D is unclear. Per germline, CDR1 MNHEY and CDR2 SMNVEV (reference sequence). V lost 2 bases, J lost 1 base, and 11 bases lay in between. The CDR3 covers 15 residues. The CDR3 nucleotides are TGTGCCAGCAGTTTAAGCAATTGGAGGAACACTGAAGCTTTCTTT. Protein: CASSLSNWRNTEAFF.

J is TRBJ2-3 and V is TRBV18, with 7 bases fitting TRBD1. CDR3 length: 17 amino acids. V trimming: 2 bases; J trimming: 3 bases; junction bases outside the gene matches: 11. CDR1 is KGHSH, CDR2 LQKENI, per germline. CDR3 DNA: TGTGCCAGCTCACCAGGCGACAGGGCCCTTTTTACAGATACGCAGTATTTT. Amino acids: CASSPGDRALFTDTQYF.

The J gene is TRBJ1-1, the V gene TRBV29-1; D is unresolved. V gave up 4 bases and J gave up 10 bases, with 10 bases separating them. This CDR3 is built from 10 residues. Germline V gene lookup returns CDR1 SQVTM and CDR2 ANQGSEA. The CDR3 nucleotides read TGCAGCGTTGGTGACCTCGGAGCTTTCTTT. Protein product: CSVGDLGAFF.

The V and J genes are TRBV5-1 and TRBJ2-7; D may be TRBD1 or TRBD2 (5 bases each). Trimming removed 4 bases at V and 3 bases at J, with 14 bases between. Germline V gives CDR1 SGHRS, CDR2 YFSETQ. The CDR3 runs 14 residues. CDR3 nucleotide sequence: TGCGCCAGCAGCCCCACGGGACCATACTACGAGCAGTACTTC. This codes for CASSPTGPYYEQYF.

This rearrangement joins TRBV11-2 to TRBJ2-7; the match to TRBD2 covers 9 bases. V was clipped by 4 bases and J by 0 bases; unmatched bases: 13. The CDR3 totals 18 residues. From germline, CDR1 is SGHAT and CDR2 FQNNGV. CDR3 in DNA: TGTGCCAGCAGCTCCCTTCTAGCGGGGCCTCGTTCCTCCTACGAGCAGTACTTC. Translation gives CASSSLLAGPRSSYEQYF.

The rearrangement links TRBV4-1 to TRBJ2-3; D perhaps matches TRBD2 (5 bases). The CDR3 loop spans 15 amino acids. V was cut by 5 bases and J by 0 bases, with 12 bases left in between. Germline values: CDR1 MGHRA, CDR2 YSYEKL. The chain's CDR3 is CASSVIATSTDTQYF. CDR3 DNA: TGCGCCAGCAGCGTGATAGCGACTAGCACAGATACGCAGTATTTT.

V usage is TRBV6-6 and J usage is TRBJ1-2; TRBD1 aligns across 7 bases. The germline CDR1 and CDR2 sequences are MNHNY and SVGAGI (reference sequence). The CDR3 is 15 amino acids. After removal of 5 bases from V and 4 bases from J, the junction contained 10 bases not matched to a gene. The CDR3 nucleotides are TGTGCCAGCAGTCCCCCTGACGGGACAGTCTATGGCTACACCTTC. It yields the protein CASSPPDGTVYGYTF.

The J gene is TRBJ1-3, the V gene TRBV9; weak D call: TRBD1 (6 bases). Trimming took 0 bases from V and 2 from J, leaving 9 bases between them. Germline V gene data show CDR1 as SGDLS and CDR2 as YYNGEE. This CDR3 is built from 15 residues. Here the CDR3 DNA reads TGTGCCAGCAGCGTAGAGGGGGTAACTGGAAACACCATATATTTT. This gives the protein CASSVEGVTGNTIYF.

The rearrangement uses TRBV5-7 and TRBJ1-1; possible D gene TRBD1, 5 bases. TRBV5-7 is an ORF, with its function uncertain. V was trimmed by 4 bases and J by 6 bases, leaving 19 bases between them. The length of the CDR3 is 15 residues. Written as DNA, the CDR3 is TGTGCCAGCAGCCGAGGGGTGGGACGGTGGGCTGAAGCTTTCTTT. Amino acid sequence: CASSRGVGRWAEAFF.

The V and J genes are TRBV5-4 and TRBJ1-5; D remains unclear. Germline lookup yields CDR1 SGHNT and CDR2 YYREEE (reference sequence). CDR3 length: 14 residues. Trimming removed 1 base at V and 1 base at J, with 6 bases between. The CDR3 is CASSLFGSNQPQHF. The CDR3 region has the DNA TGTGCCAGCAGCTTGTTCGGCAGCAATCAGCCCCAGCATTTT. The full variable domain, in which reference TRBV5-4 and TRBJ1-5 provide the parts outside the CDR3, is ETGVTQSPTHLIKTRGQQVTLRCSSQSGHNTVSWYQQALGQGPQFIFQYYREEENGRGNFPPRFSGLQFPNYSSELNVNALELDDSALYLCASSLFGSNQPQHFGDGTRLSIL.

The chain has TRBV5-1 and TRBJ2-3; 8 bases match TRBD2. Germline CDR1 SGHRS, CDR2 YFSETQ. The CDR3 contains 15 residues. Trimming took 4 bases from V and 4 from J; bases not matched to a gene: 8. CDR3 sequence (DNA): TGCGCCAGCAGCCCCCCCGACGGGAGGGCAGATACGCAGTATTTT. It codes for CASSPPDGRADTQYF.

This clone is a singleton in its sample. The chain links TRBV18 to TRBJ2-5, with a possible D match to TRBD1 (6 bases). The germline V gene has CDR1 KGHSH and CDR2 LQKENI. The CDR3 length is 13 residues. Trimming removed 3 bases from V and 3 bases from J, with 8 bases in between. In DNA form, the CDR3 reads TGTGCCAGCTCACCGACAGGAGAAGAGACCCAGTACTTC. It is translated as CASSPTGEETQYF. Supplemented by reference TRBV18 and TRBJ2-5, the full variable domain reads NAGVMQNPRHLVRRRGQEARLRCSPMKGHSHVYWYRQLPEEGLKFMVYLQKENIIDESGMPKERFSAEFPKEGPSILRIQQVVRGDSAAYFCASSPTGEETQYFGPGTRLLVL.

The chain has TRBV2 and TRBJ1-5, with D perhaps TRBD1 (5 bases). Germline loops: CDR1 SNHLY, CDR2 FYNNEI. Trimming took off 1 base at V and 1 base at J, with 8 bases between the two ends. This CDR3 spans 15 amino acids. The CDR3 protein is CASSEEGVSNQPQHF. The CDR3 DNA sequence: TGTGCCAGCAGTGAAGAAGGGGTAAGCAATCAGCCCCAGCATTTT. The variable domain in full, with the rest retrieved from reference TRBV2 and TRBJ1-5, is EPEVTQTPSHQVTQMGQEVILRCVPISNHLYFYWYRQILGQKVEFLVSFYNNEISEKSEIFDDQFSVERPDGSNFTLKIRSTKLEDSAMYFCASSEEGVSNQPQHFGDGTRLSIL.

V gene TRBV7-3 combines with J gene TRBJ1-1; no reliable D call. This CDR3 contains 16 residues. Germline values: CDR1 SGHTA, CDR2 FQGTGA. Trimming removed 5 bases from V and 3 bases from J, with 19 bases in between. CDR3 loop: CASSPRPREYDTEAFF. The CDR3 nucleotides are TGTGCCAGCAGCCCCAGACCCCGTGAGTACGACACTGAAGCTTTCTTT.

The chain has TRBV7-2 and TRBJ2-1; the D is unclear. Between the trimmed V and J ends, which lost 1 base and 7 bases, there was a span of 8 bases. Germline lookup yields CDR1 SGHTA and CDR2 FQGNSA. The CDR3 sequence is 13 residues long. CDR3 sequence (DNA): TGTGCCAGCAGCTTAGATCTGTCGAATGAGCAGTTCTTC. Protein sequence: CASSLDLSNEQFF. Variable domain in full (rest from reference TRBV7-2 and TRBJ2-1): GAGVSQSPSNKVTEKGKDVELRCDPISGHTALYWYRQSLGQGLEFLIYFQGNSAPDKSGLPSDRFSAERTGGSVSTLTIQRTQQEDSAVYLCASSLDLSNEQFFGPGTRLTVL.

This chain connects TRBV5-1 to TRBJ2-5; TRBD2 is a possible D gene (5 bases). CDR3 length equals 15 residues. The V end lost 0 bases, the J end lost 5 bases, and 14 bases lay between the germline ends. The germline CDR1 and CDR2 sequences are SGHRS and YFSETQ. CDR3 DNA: TGCGCCAGCAGCTTGGATGGCCGCCGAGGGGAGACCCAGTACTTC. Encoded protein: CASSLDGRRGETQYF.

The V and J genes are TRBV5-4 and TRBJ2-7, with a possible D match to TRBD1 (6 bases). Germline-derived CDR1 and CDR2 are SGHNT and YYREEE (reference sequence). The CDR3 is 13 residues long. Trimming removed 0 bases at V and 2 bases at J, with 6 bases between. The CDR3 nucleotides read TGTGCCAGCAGCTTGGGGGGGCCCTACGAGCAGTACTTC. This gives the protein CASSLGGPYEQYF.

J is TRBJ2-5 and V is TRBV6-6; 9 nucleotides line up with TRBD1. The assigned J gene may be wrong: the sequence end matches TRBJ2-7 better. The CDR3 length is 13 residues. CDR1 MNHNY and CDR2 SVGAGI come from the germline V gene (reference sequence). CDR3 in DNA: TGTGCCAGCAACGGACAGGGGACCTACGAGCAGTACTTC. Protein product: CASNGQGTYEQYF.